The 9 T cell receptor beta chains listed next were all sequenced from one sample in a study of monozygotic twins with cystic fibrosis. Assay used: immunoSEQ multiplex PCR; TCRdb lists only in-frame clones, some missing. The sample consists of approximately 14,000 clones, more than 75% of them appearing once. The sequenced sample consisted of blood. These receptor sequences come from a boy younger than 18 with cystic fibrosis.

J is TRBJ1-1 and V is TRBV11-2; D gene uncertain. Germline assignment: CDR1 SGHAT and CDR2 FQNNGV. The V end lost 1 base, the J end lost 0 bases, and 9 bases lay between the germline ends. This CDR3 comprises 15 residues. The CDR3 protein is CASSLAASMNTEAFF. In DNA, the CDR3 is TGTGCCAGCAGCTTAGCGGCCAGCATGAACACTGAAGCTTTCTTT. The entire variable domain, with the rest obtained from reference TRBV11-2 and TRBJ1-1, is as follows: EAGVAQSPRYKIIEKRQSVAFWCNPISGHATLYWYQQILGQGPKLLIQFQNNGVVDDSQLPKDRFSAERLKGVDSTLKIQPAKLEDSAVYLCASSLAASMNTEAFFGQGTRLTVV.

This clone has just one count. J is TRBJ1-2 and V is TRBV30, with D possibly matching TRBD1 (5 bases). The CDR3 loop spans 15 amino acids. Germline V gives CDR1 GTSNPN, CDR2 SVGIG (reference sequence). Trimming shortened V by 3 bases and J by 3 bases, and 17 bases separated the two germline ends. The CDR3 sequence: CAWSPIEAGHYGYTF. CDR3 bases: TGTGCCTGGAGCCCCATTGAGGCGGGGCACTATGGCTACACCTTC.

CDR3 nucleotides: TGCGCCAGCAGCTTTGTGGGGAGTAGAGAGCAGTACTTC. It encodes CASSFVGSREQYF. The V and J genes are TRBV5-1 and TRBJ2-7; tentatively, D is TRBD2 (5 bases). CDR1 SGHRS and CDR2 YFSETQ come from the germline V gene. The V end lost 2 bases, the J end lost 7 bases, and 13 bases lay between the germline ends. The length of the CDR3 is 13 residues.

The rearrangement uses TRBV18 and TRBJ2-7; D gene uncertain. The germline V gene has CDR1 KGHSH and CDR2 LQKENI. CDR3 size: 16 residues. V was cut by 1 base and J by 2 bases, with 15 bases left in between. The CDR3 DNA reads TGTGCCAGCTCACCACGTCAGCTACTACCCACCTACGAGCAGTACTTC. This gives the protein CASSPRQLLPTYEQYF.

V usage is TRBV5-6 and J usage is TRBJ2-7; possible D gene TRBD2, 6 bases. This CDR3 has 14 residues. Germline assignment: CDR1 SGHDT and CDR2 YYEEEE. V was cut by 4 bases and J by 7 bases, with 18 bases left in between. CDR3 nucleotides: TGTGCCAGCAGCCTCCGGGACTTCTCTGGGGAGCAGTACTTC. Translation gives CASSLRDFSGEQYF.

The chain joins TRBV18 to TRBJ2-5; D is unclear. V was shortened by 0 bases and J by 0 bases, with 5 bases between the two germline ends. This CDR3 region has 14 residues. Germline lookup yields CDR1 KGHSH and CDR2 LQKENI. Here the CDR3 reads CASSPPGYQETQYF. DNA for the CDR3: TGTGCCAGCTCACCACCGGGGTACCAAGAGACCCAGTACTTC.

The rearrangement joins TRBV7-9 to TRBJ1-5; TRBD1 is a possible D gene (5 bases). CDR3 length equals 15 residues. V shed 1 base and J shed 6 bases, with 13 bases lying between them. Germline V gene data show CDR1 as SEHNR and CDR2 as FQNEAQ (reference sequence). The CDR3 coding sequence is TGTGCCAGCAGCTTAGAGGTCGGGGGGATTCAGCCCCAGCATTTT. Amino acid sequence: CASSLEVGGIQPQHF.

This chain joins TRBV2 and TRBJ2-7; the match to TRBD1 covers 7 bases. Germline V gene sequence: CDR1 SNHLY, CDR2 FYNNEI. CDR3 length: 14 amino acids. The ends lost 6 bases at V and 3 bases at J; junction bases unmatched: 8. DNA of the CDR3: TGTGCCAGCAGGCTCCGGGACAGCAACTACGAGCAGTACTTC. It yields the protein CASRLRDSNYEQYF. The full variable domain, rest sourced from reference TRBV2 and TRBJ2-7, is EPEVTQTPSHQVTQMGQEVILRCVPISNHLYFYWYRQILGQKVEFLVSFYNNEISEKSEIFDDQFSVERPDGSNFTLKIRSTKLEDSAMYFCASRLRDSNYEQYFGPGTRLTVT.

CDR3 protein: CASSIGPAVMNTEAFF. Written as DNA, the CDR3 is TGTGCCAGTAGTATAGGGCCTGCAGTTATGAACACTGAAGCTTTCTTT. The chain carries TRBV19 and TRBJ1-1; no clear D gene. Germline V gene lookup returns CDR1 LNHDA and CDR2 SQIVND (reference sequence). The CDR3 is 16 amino acids. The V end was cut by 1 base, the J end by 0 bases, with 12 bases between.